This is a list of T cell receptor beta chains from one sample in a study of vaccination effects on CD4 cells after COVID-19. Sequencing used immunoSEQ multiplex PCR; TCRdb keeps in-frame clones, though not all of them. The data contain about 54,000 clones, under 75% of them seen just once; the ten biggest clones take up around 16%. These receptors have no identified antigens. Sequencing was performed on CD4+ T cells from PBMCs cultured with SARS-CoV-2 spike peptides, taken before COVID-19 vaccination. Receptors originate from a human donor who received a COVID-19 vaccine. The CDR3 runs from the conserved cysteine through the conserved F or W.

J gene	V gene	CDR3 protein
TRBJ1-2	TRBV6-5	CASREGPNYGYTF
TRBJ2-7	TRBV3-1/TRBV3-2	CASSDRMRYEQYF
TRBJ1-1	TRBV28	CASSLTTNTEAFF
TRBJ1-2	TRBV7-2	CASSPSTGSPNYGYTF
TRBJ1-4	TRBV27	CASSSRAGRSYNEKLFF
TRBJ1-2	TRBV5-4	CASSLEGNYGYTF
TRBJ2-3	TRBV7-3	CASSSRQRGGRGDTQYF
TRBJ2-3	TRBV11-3	CASSLGSSGSTDTQYF
TRBJ2-5	TRBV5-1	CASSGWDNMGTQYF
TRBJ2-1	TRBV20-1	CSAGELTSIEQFF
TRBJ1-2	TRBV12-3/TRBV12-4	CASSLVSLNGYTF
TRBJ2-1	TRBV5-8	CASSIGVSSYNEQFF
TRBJ2-3	TRBV4-2	CASSQDRQGSLDTQYF